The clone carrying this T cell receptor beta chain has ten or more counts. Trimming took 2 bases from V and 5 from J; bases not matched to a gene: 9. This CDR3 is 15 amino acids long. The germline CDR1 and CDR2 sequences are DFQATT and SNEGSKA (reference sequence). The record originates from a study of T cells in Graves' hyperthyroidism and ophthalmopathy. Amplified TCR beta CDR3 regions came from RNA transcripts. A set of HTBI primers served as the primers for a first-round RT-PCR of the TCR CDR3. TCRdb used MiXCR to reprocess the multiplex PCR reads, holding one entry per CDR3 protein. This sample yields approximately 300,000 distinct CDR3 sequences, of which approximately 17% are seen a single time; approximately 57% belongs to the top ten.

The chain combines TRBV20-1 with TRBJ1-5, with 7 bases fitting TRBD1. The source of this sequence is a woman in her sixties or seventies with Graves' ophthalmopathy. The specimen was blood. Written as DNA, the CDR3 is TGCAGTGCTAGATTCTCGACAGGGCTGGATCAGCCCCAGCATTTT. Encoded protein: CSARFSTGLDQPQHF.